Listed below are T cell receptor beta chains from one sample, sequenced in a study of PD-L1 blockade in urothelial cancer. Profiling relied on immunoSEQ multiplex PCR, and the TCRdb table lists in-frame clones only, not all of them. This sample yields about 84,000 clones, of which about 81% are seen a single time; more than 9% belongs to the top ten. The material was PBMCs, obtained around atezolizumab (anti-PD-L1) treatment. These receptors all come from a man in his 70s with urothelial cancer. Each CDR3 is given with its conserved first and last residue. A D gene is named only where the DNA matches it firmly.

V: TRBV11-3
J: TRBJ2-1
D: -
CDR3: CASSPWGAYNEQFF

V: TRBV2
J: TRBJ2-1
D: TRBD2
CDR3: CASRRGGDEQFF

V: TRBV5-1
J: TRBJ2-5
D: TRBD2
CDR3: CASSLVGRLAGGETQYF

V: TRBV2
J: TRBJ2-5
D: TRBD2
CDR3: CASGERGKTQYF

V: TRBV14
J: TRBJ2-2
D: -
CDR3: CASSHSRRNGELFF

V: TRBV21-1
J: TRBJ2-2
D: -
CDR3: CASSNRYRSNTGELFF

V: TRBV4-1
J: TRBJ2-3
D: -
CDR3: CASSQASTDTQYF

V: TRBV4-1
J: TRBJ2-7
D: -
CDR3: CASSQATTNVVYEQYF

V: TRBV5-1
J: TRBJ2-1
D: -
CDR3: CASSQADLLNNEQFF

V: TRBV19
J: TRBJ2-1
D: -
CDR3: CASSIARLAGEQFF

V: TRBV18
J: TRBJ1-2
D: TRBD1
CDR3: CASSPNRDRGHGYTF

V: TRBV2
J: TRBJ2-1
D: TRBD2
CDR3: CASTLAGEVYNEQFF

V: TRBV10-3
J: TRBJ1-1
D: -
CDR3: CAISESGRGDTEAFF

V: TRBV7-8
J: TRBJ1-5
D: -
CDR3: CASSSQGGRNQPQHF

V: TRBV27
J: TRBJ1-6
D: -
CDR3: CASSFLTRVRNSPLHF

V: TRBV4-3
J: TRBJ2-1
D: TRBD2
CDR3: CASTPGREGSEQFF

V: TRBV19
J: TRBJ1-5
D: -
CDR3: CASSPREGSQPQHF

V: TRBV28
J: TRBJ1-1
D: -
CDR3: CASSFIQGLRAEAFF

V: TRBV25-1
J: TRBJ2-1
D: -
CDR3: CASKTGRANEQFF

V: TRBV12-5
J: TRBJ1-2
D: -
CDR3: CASGAHYGYTF

V: TRBV29-1
J: TRBJ2-3
D: TRBD2
CDR3: CSVGTSPDTQYF

V: TRBV5-4
J: TRBJ2-2
D: TRBD1
CDR3: CASSSFDRGGIGELFF

V: TRBV2
J: TRBJ1-1
D: -
CDR3: CASRVSRDTEAFF

V: TRBV5-1
J: TRBJ2-5
D: -
CDR3: CASSLGGDPSAETQYF

V: TRBV11-3
J: TRBJ2-3
D: -
CDR3: CASSVGQGTDTQYF

V: TRBV6-1
J: TRBJ2-3
D: -
CDR3: CASSEGDVTDTQYF

V: TRBV11-2
J: TRBJ2-7
D: TRBD2
CDR3: CASSPTSGAYEQYF

V: TRBV12-2
J: TRBJ1-4
D: -
CDR3: CASRFIEKLFF

V: TRBV14
J: TRBJ2-1
D: TRBD2
CDR3: CASSQALAGEQFF

V: TRBV2
J: TRBJ2-5
D: TRBD1
CDR3: CASSDRGETQYF

V: TRBV19
J: TRBJ1-6
D: TRBD1
CDR3: CASSPPQGGNSPLHF

V: TRBV5-1
J: TRBJ2-3
D: TRBD1
CDR3: CASRQGVLADTQYF

V: TRBV7-9
J: TRBJ1-3
D: TRBD1
CDR3: CASSATTGGLKSGNTIYF